Given below is one T cell receptor beta chain in context. These data come from a study of monozygotic twins with inflammatory bowel disease. Via template switching, UMIs carrying a 6-nucleotide sample barcode were introduced. After re-calling the 5' RACE reads, TCRdb lists one entry per CDR3 protein, DNA absent. This table lists 190,000 or so distinct CDR3 sequences. CDR3 size: 14 residues. Germline CDR1 is SGHNT and CDR2 is YYREEE (reference sequence). This rearrangement joins TRBV5-4 to TRBJ2-5; there is no DNA to check the TCRdb D call of TRBD2. The sample comprised blood. The TCR comes from a human donor with ulcerative colitis or Crohn's disease, or a healthy co-twin of an affected twin (not recorded which). The CDR3 loop is CASSIGPARGTQYF.